This T cell receptor (beta chain) is from a study of graft-versus-host responses after intestinal transplantation (dated by TCRdb to about 2021). Study-wide context: The transplants that recipients received were multivisceral, liver-intestinal, or isolated intestinal. All recipients received anti-thymocyte globulin induction followed by maintenance tacrolimus and steroids for about three years. After intestinal transplantation, graft-versus-host and host-versus-graft alloreactive T cell clones in the graft, circulation and bone marrow were tracked using bulk TCR-beta CDR3 sequencing. To identify alloreactive clones, pre-transplant mixed lymphocyte reaction products were sequenced and compared with unstimulated pre-transplant donor and recipient T cells. A cohort of about 25 intestinal transplant recipients, including one retransplant, was enrolled, and a few patients lacking pretransplant specimens were excluded. Donor T cell macrochimerism was defined as a peak of at least 4% donor T cells among recipient peripheral blood mononuclear cells. Samples from a few later patients were sequenced in-house on an Illumina MiSeq with MiXCR processing rather than by the commercial service.

Remarks on this clone: It lacks a known antigen. No base quality values were provided; no much bigger clone lies one nucleotide off.

From a lookup of the germline V gene (reference sequence), CDR1 and CDR2 are LNHDA and SQIVND. V loses 1 base of germline sequence and J loses 4 bases, and the interval between the two ends is 22 bases. There are 19 amino acids in the CDR3, from cysteine to phenylalanine inclusive. Of all the DNA, just the CDR3 is kept, 57 bases in frame from base 1. Overall results and qualifications from the work: The relatively low number and heterogeneity of intestinal transplant patients limited the conclusions. GvH clones were found in recipient bone marrow, and some of the GvH clones appeared earlier in ileal mucosa or blood, which is consistent with an intestinal mucosal origin. In patients with donor T cell macrochimerism, the allografts had high GvH to HvG T cell clonal ratios. Peak levels of circulating GvH clones were associated with declines in HvG clones early after transplant.

The label giving this sample's time point can be read as: cells obtained before transplantation from donor or recipient. CD3+CD4+ and CD3+CD8+ populations were FACS-sorted from unstimulated pre-transplant donor and recipient cells taken from spleen or lymph nodes. The method behind the library was the immunoSEQ multiplex PCR assay. In most patients, genomic DNA was isolated using the Qiagen DNeasy Blood and Tissue Kit and sent frozen to Adaptive Biotechnologies for TCR sequencing. For most patients, genomic DNA was subjected to high-throughput TCR-beta CDR3 sequencing by Adaptive Biotechnologies. Per the source publication's procedure: Adaptive's ImmunoSEQ software was the source of the TCR sequencing data for roughly 19 patients, while a few other patients were processed with MiXCR and VDJtools. To correct CD4 versus CD8 sorting errors, any sequence found in both subsets at a frequency ratio below 5:1 was removed. CDR3 nucleotide sequences shared between donor and recipient were removed because their origin could not be assigned. To be classed as alloreactive, a clone needed at least 2-fold expansion over unstimulated cells and a minimum CFSE-low frequency of 0.002% (template counts) or 0.001% (read counts). Clones were considered mappable if detected in sequenced pre-transplant spleen, lymph node, or MLR CFSE-low populations of the donor or recipient. Cumulative frequency of alloreactive clones was calculated as a percentage of all sequences weighted by copy number. The table comes from immuneACCESS by way of TCRdb, which keeps in-frame sequences with V and J called. Part of the clones is missing from these tables; in studies checked, under half for an unresolved V gene and the rest for unknown reasons. The DNA was the basis for D and trimming; V, J and clone size are from that table. Across this sample there are about 110,000 clones, with approximately 93% seen only once. The ten largest clones capture 1.2% of the sample.

This receptor was obtained from a human donor who was the organ donor for an intestinal transplant. The chain links TRBV19 with TRBJ2-2, with no reliable assignment of the D segment. Sequencing was performed on unstimulated CD8+ T cells sorted from spleen or lymph node cells, taken before transplant. The CDR3 protein: CASSIGPRVLGIGTGELFF. The nucleotide sequence is given as TGTGCCAGTAGTATAGGGCCCCGGGTTTTGGGGATTGGCACCGGGGAGCTGTTTTTT.